This T cell receptor (beta chain) was obtained from a study of shared clonotypes between healthy human individuals. Study information: Aged between 18 and 49, the donors were a couple of women and three men. Three CD4 naive, three CD4 memory, two CD8 naive and one CD8 memory plate were used per donor. Study-level results: Naive subsets generally exceeded memory subsets in estimated richness. Of the naive CD4 clonotypes, approximately 5% were shared across a few donors.

The assay was immunoSEQ multiplex PCR, and TCRdb's table has in-frame clones only and misses some. This sample carries millions of clones, more than 90% of them seen once, and the ten largest clones take 0.11% to 0.15%. Turning to this clone: What it binds is unknown.

The CDR3 sequence is 16 residues long. CDR1 MDHEN and CDR2 SYDVKM come from the germline V gene. V shed 3 bases and J shed 2 bases, with 17 bases lying between them. This clonotype was sampled from a man aged 18 to 30 in good health. The chain couples TRBV28 to TRBJ2-7; possible D gene TRBD2, 5 bases. The sequenced sample consisted of naive CD4+ T cells sorted from blood. Subset in this sample: CD45RA+ positively selected. The chain's CDR3 is CASSFPTGSGPYEQYF. The CDR3 nucleotides are TGTGCCAGCAGTTTCCCAACGGGGAGCGGTCCCTACGAGCAGTACTTC.